One sample yielded the 21 T cell receptor beta chains listed below, sequenced in a study of cytomegalovirus exposure and HLA in healthy donors. This PCR relied on a set of 60 Vbeta primers and 13 Jbeta primers. Sequencing was performed with immunoSEQ multiplex PCR; in TCRdb, only in-frame clones are kept and a portion is missing. In total, the table holds some 110,000 clones. Sequencing input: PBMCs. These receptors came from a young man in good health and CMV-seronegative.

The chain employs TRBV28 and TRBJ1-1, with 7 bases identical to TRBD1. The germline V gene encodes CDR1 MDHEN and CDR2 SYDVKM. The trim removed 1 base at V and 0 bases at J, leaving 11 bases unmatched. The length of the CDR3 is 18 residues. CDR3 in DNA: TGTGCCAGCAGTTTATTAGAGGCAGGGGGTGTTGTGAACACTGAAGCTTTCTTT. This gives the protein CASSLLEAGGVVNTEAFF.

This chain uses TRBV7-9 with TRBJ2-3, with TRBD2 identical over 10 bases. CDR1 and CDR2 (germline): SEHNR, FQNEAQ (reference sequence). The CDR3 is 15 amino acids. V gave up 3 bases and J gave up 7 bases; unmatched junction bases: 7. In DNA form, the CDR3 reads TGTGCCAGCAGCTTGTCTGCTAGCGGGAGTTATACGCAGTATTTT. Translation gives CASSLSASGSYTQYF.

V is TRBV18 and J is TRBJ2-7, with a possible D match to TRBD1 (5 bases). Per the germline V gene, CDR1 is KGHSH and CDR2 is LQKENI. This CDR3 is built from 12 residues. Trimming removed 6 bases at V and 4 bases at J, with 10 bases between. The CDR3 here is CASSQTAYEQYF. CDR3 DNA: TGTGCCAGCTCGCAGACAGCTTACGAGCAGTACTTC. Using reference TRBV18 and TRBJ2-7 for the parts outside the CDR3, the full variable domain is NAGVMQNPRHLVRRRGQEARLRCSPMKGHSHVYWYRQLPEEGLKFMVYLQKENIIDESGMPKERFSAEFPKEGPSILRIQQVVRGDSAAYFCASSQTAYEQYFGPGTRLTVT.

This chain joins TRBV7-2 and TRBJ2-1; no reliable D call. The germline V gene encodes CDR1 SGHTA and CDR2 FQGNSA. The length of the CDR3 is 17 residues. V lost 2 bases, J lost 0 bases, and 14 bases lay in between. Here the CDR3 DNA reads TGTGCCAGCAGCTTATACGGTTCTGGTAGCTCCTACAATGAGCAGTTCTTC. This sequence encodes CASSLYGSGSSYNEQFF.

The chain employs TRBV19 and TRBJ1-2; the match to TRBD1 covers 10 bases. The junction had 3 bases not matched to a gene; V was cut back by 4 bases and J by 4 bases. There are 14 residues in the CDR3. CDR1 is LNHDA, CDR2 SQIVND, per germline (reference sequence). The CDR3 loop is CASSKTGGTYGYTF. The CDR3 region has the DNA TGTGCCAGTAGTAAGACAGGGGGCACCTATGGCTACACCTTC. Full variable domain (outside the CDR3, taken from reference TRBV19 and TRBJ1-2): DGGITQSPKYLFRKEGQNVTLSCEQNLNHDAMYWYRQDPGQGLRLIYYSQIVNDFQKGDIAEGYSVSREKKESFPLTVTSAQKNPTAFYLCASSKTGGTYGYTFGSGTRLTVV.

The chain carries TRBV18 and TRBJ2-1, with a weak D call TRBD2 (6 bases). The V and J ends lost 0 bases and 5 bases respectively, with 14 bases between them. This CDR3 spans 16 amino acids. Looked up from germline, CDR1 is KGHSH and CDR2 is LQKENI. CDR3 protein: CASSPPVGSGNNEQFF. The CDR3 bases are TGTGCCAGCTCACCACCGGTCGGGAGCGGAAACAATGAGCAGTTCTTC.

The chain has TRBV5-1 and TRBJ2-3, with TRBD2 matching over 12 bases. Germline values: CDR1 SGHRS, CDR2 YFSETQ. Trimming took 4 bases from V and 5 from J; bases not matched to a gene: 8. The CDR3 covers 16 residues. CDR3 loop: CASSGGLAGSIDTQYF. The DNA for the CDR3 is TGCGCCAGCAGCGGGGGACTAGCGGGTAGTATAGATACGCAGTATTTT.

This chain connects TRBV19 to TRBJ2-3, with D unclear. CDR1 LNHDA and CDR2 SQIVND come from the germline V gene (reference sequence). The CDR3 loop spans 15 amino acids. Trimming removed 3 bases from V and 7 bases from J, with 17 bases in between. The CDR3 sequence: CASSILHLPSNTQYF. The CDR3 DNA reads TGTGCCAGTAGTATTCTCCACCTCCCGAGTAATACGCAGTATTTT.

The chain joins TRBV19 to TRBJ1-4, with D unclear. The V end lost 7 bases, the J end lost 0 bases, and 9 bases lay between the germline ends. CDR1 and CDR2 (germline): LNHDA, SQIVND (reference sequence). CDR3 length: 14 amino acids. DNA for the CDR3: TGTGCCAGTACCATACGAGCAACTAATGAAAAACTGTTTTTT. This codes for CASTIRATNEKLFF.

The chain links TRBV6-1 to TRBJ1-4; 8 positions agree with TRBD1. V shed 0 bases, J shed 10 bases, and the junction held 16 bases outside the gene matches. The V gene's germline CDR1 is MNHNS and CDR2 SASEGT. This CDR3 has 18 amino acids. This CDR3 is CASSEAQSGAGGRGKLFF. The CDR3 DNA is TGTGCCAGCAGTGAAGCGCAGAGTGGGGCAGGGGGCCGCGGAAAACTGTTTTTT.

About this clone itself: The same CDR3 arises from other DNA sequences in this sample as well. V gene TRBV27 combines with J gene TRBJ1-2; unclear D gene. Trimming stripped 2 bases from V and 2 bases from J, with 6 bases between. There are 13 residues in the CDR3. Looked up from germline, CDR1 is MNHEY and CDR2 is SMNVEV (reference sequence). The DNA of the CDR3 is TGTGCCAGCAGTTTACGGAGCAACTATGGCTACACCTTC. It codes for CASSLRSNYGYTF.

This chain connects TRBV7-9 to TRBJ1-1; no clear D gene. Per germline, CDR1 SEHNR and CDR2 FQNEAQ (reference sequence). The ends were cut back, 5 bases at V and 3 bases at J, with 16 bases in the middle. The CDR3 spans 15 residues. This chain's CDR3 is CASSDLQVIDTEAFF. CDR3 nucleotides: TGTGCCAGCAGCGACCTTCAGGTTATTGACACTGAAGCTTTCTTT.

The rearrangement uses TRBV11-2 and TRBJ2-5; 13 bases match TRBD2. The length of the CDR3 is 17 residues. The V gene's germline CDR1 is SGHAT and CDR2 FQNNGV. The trim removed 1 base at V and 3 bases at J, leaving 5 bases unmatched. This CDR3 reads CASSLGTSGRAEETQYF. CDR3 DNA sequence: TGTGCCAGCAGCTTAGGTACTAGCGGGAGGGCCGAAGAGACCCAGTACTTC.

A word on this clone: The sample carries other DNA sequences with the same CDR3. The chain uses TRBV6-5 and TRBJ1-1, with D tentatively TRBD1 (6 bases). The V and J ends lost 3 bases and 1 base respectively, with 9 bases between them. The CDR3 consists of 14 residues. In germline, CDR1 is MNHEY, CDR2 SVGAGI. The CDR3 sequence is CASSYRTENTEAFF. In DNA, the CDR3 is TGTGCCAGCAGTTATCGGACAGAGAACACTGAAGCTTTCTTT.

This chain links TRBV12-5 with TRBJ1-2; possibly TRBD1 for D (5 bases). V lost 2 bases, J lost 10 bases, and 11 bases lay in between. The V gene's germline CDR1 is LGHNT and CDR2 FRNRAP. The CDR3 runs to 12 residues. The CDR3 bases are TGTGCTAGTGGTTTGTGGGGGGTTTCCTACACCTTC. Translation: CASGLWGVSYTF.

The chain carries TRBV7-2 and TRBJ1-6; D is unresolved. Germline loops: CDR1 SGHTA, CDR2 FQGNSA. V shed 5 bases and J shed 9 bases, with 11 bases lying between them. This CDR3 spans 13 amino acids. This CDR3 reads CASSPRRGSPLHF. CDR3 coding DNA: TGTGCCAGCAGCCCCCGTCGGGGTTCACCCCTCCACTTT. Using reference TRBV7-2 and TRBJ1-6 for the parts outside the CDR3, the full variable domain is GAGVSQSPSNKVTEKGKDVELRCDPISGHTALYWYRQSLGQGLEFLIYFQGNSAPDKSGLPSDRFSAERTGGSVSTLTIQRTQQEDSAVYLCASSPRRGSPLHFGNGTRLTVT.

The gene calls are TRBV18 and TRBJ2-1, with 12 positions matching TRBD2. The CDR3 consists of 19 residues. V dropped 3 bases and J dropped 0; count of bases not matched to a gene: 9. CDR1 and CDR2 (germline): KGHSH, LQKENI. CDR3 protein: CASSPLKASGRGSYNEQFF. The CDR3 DNA follows: TGTGCCAGCTCACCCCTAAAGGCTAGCGGGAGGGGCTCCTACAATGAGCAGTTCTTC.

The chain has TRBV28 and TRBJ1-5; a weak D match, TRBD1 (6 bases). The CDR3 has 14 amino acids. Germline V lookup: CDR1 MDHEN, CDR2 SYDVKM. The V end was cut by 7 bases, the J end by 7 bases, with 17 bases between. The CDR3 reads CASTPPRGEQPQHF. The CDR3 coding sequence is TGTGCCAGCACCCCCCCCAGGGGAGAGCAGCCCCAGCATTTT.

V is TRBV6-5 and J is TRBJ1-6; D gene ambiguous. CDR1 and CDR2 from the germline V gene are MNHEY and SVGAGI. The V and J ends lost 0 bases and 7 bases respectively, with 13 bases between them. The CDR3 covers 16 residues. For the CDR3, the DNA is TGTGCCAGCAGTTACTCGAGGGCACAATCGAATTCACCCCTCCACTTT. Amino acid sequence: CASSYSRAQSNSPLHF.

The chain links TRBV6-5 to TRBJ2-3; TRBD2 might be the D (6 bases). The CDR3 runs 15 residues. CDR1 is MNHEY and CDR2 is SVGAGI in the germline V gene. Trimming cost V 5 bases and J 1 base, with 13 bases left between them. CDR3 protein: CASSIGTYGTDTQYF. Here the CDR3 DNA reads TGTGCCAGCAGTATAGGGACTTACGGCACAGATACGCAGTATTTT.

The chain has TRBV30 and TRBJ2-1, with 11 bases lining up with TRBD2. The V segment lost 1 base and the J segment 4 bases; nucleotides outside the gene matches: 12. Germline V gene lookup returns CDR1 GTSNPN and CDR2 SVGIG (reference sequence). This CDR3 comprises 18 residues. The CDR3 spells CAWSGVTSGDYQYNEQFF. The CDR3 bases are TGTGCCTGGAGTGGGGTGACTAGCGGGGATTACCAGTACAATGAGCAGTTCTTC.